A single sample gave rise to the 18 T cell receptor beta chains below, sequenced in a study of CD8 T cells in Susac syndrome. An input of about 0.5 to 1 ug of RNA was subjected to reverse transcription using random hexamers. MiXCR, applied by TCRdb to the immunoSEQ multiplex PCR reads, yields one record per CDR3 protein. The sample has fewer than 150,000 distinct CDR3 sequences, approximately 95% seen once. Specimen: CD8+ T cells from PBMCs. The origin of the receptors is a human donor in good health.

The genes are TRBV9 and TRBJ1-1; 9 nucleotides line up with TRBD1. The V segment lost 4 bases and the J segment 2 bases; nucleotides outside the gene matches: 6. This CDR3 region has 15 residues. The V gene's germline CDR1 is SGDLS and CDR2 YYNGEE. The CDR3 DNA follows: TGTGCCAGCAGCAGTGGACAGGGGAGTAACACTGAAGCTTTCTTT. This encodes CASSSGQGSNTEAFF.

This clonotype was found once. The V and J genes are TRBV27 and TRBJ2-7; no definite D call. Germline-derived CDR1 and CDR2 are MNHEY and SMNVEV (reference sequence). The CDR3 runs 16 residues. Trimming stripped 2 bases from V and 0 bases from J, with 14 bases between. As DNA, the CDR3 is TGTGCCAGCAGTTTAACCCAAAATGGATTCTCCTACGAGCAGTACTTC. This codes for CASSLTQNGFSYEQYF.

The table lists this clonotype with a few counts. The chain couples TRBV9 to TRBJ2-7; 9 nucleotides align to TRBD2. Germline CDR1 is SGDLS and CDR2 is YYNGEE. Germline trimming cut 3 bases from V and 3 bases from J; bases unmatched to any gene: 7. There are 15 residues in the CDR3. This chain's CDR3 is CASSEGLAGFYEQYF. The CDR3, as DNA: TGTGCCAGCAGCGAGGGGCTAGCGGGATTCTACGAGCAGTACTTC. Based on the CDR3 plus reference TRBV9 and TRBJ2-7, the full variable domain is DSGVTQTPKHLITATGQRVTLRCSPRSGDLSVYWYQQSLDQGLQFLIQYYNGEERAKGNILERFSAQQFPDLHSELNLSSLELGDSALYFCASSEGLAGFYEQYFGPGTRLTVT.

In its sample, this clonotype was seen once. The chain combines TRBV7-6 with TRBJ2-5; no firm D call. CDR1 is SGHVS and CDR2 is FNYEAQ in the germline V gene. Trimming took 1 base from V and 2 from J, leaving 11 bases between them. This CDR3 contains 15 residues. DNA for the CDR3: TGTGCCAGCAGCTTAGTTCACGGATTACAAGAGACCCAGTACTTC. It yields the protein CASSLVHGLQETQYF.

This clonotype was recorded only once. The chain carries TRBV24-1 and TRBJ2-1; D not certain. Per the germline V gene, CDR1 is KGHDR and CDR2 is SFDVKD. Trimming pared 3 bases from V and 0 bases from J, leaving 8 bases between. CDR3 length equals 15 residues. The CDR3 sequence is CATSDLGNSYNEQFF. CDR3 in DNA: TGTGCCACCAGTGATCTGGGAAACTCCTACAATGAGCAGTTCTTC.

This clonotype showed up just once. V is TRBV9 and J is TRBJ2-7; a possible D gene is TRBD2 (5 bases). The germline CDR1 and CDR2 sequences are SGDLS and YYNGEE. The CDR3 has 15 amino acids. Trimming removed 4 bases at V and 0 bases at J, with 14 bases between. CDR3 amino acids: CASSSGPTSSYEQYF. In nucleotides, the CDR3 is TGTGCCAGCAGCTCCGGGCCCACTAGCTCCTACGAGCAGTACTTC. Supplemented by reference TRBV9 and TRBJ2-7, the full variable domain reads DSGVTQTPKHLITATGQRVTLRCSPRSGDLSVYWYQQSLDQGLQFLIQYYNGEERAKGNILERFSAQQFPDLHSELNLSSLELGDSALYFCASSSGPTSSYEQYFGPGTRLTVT.

The rearrangement uses TRBV7-9 and TRBJ2-1; 10 bases are shared with TRBD2. CDR1 and CDR2 from the germline V gene are SEHNR and FQNEAQ (reference sequence). After removal of 5 bases from V and 0 bases from J, the junction contained 10 bases not matched to a gene. The CDR3 consists of 18 residues. CDR3 coding DNA: TGTGCCAGCAGCCTTTACGGGACTAGCGCGATCTCCTACAATGAGCAGTTCTTC. This encodes CASSLYGTSAISYNEQFF.

The rearrangement links TRBV25-1 to TRBJ1-5; 9 bases are shared with TRBD1. CDR3 size: 14 residues. V lost 6 bases, J lost 4 bases, and 4 bases stayed unmatched. In germline, CDR1 is MGHDK, CDR2 SYGVNS. This CDR3 reads CASRDRGRNQPQHF. As DNA, the CDR3 is TGTGCCAGCAGGGACAGGGGACGGAATCAGCCCCAGCATTTT.

The chain couples TRBV28 to TRBJ2-1, with 7 positions matching TRBD2. This CDR3 spans 14 amino acids. In germline, CDR1 is MDHEN, CDR2 SYDVKM. The V gene end was trimmed by 1 base and the J gene end by 10 bases; junction bases not matched to a gene: 7. CDR3: CASSLLRESLEQFF. The CDR3 nucleotides read TGTGCCAGCAGTTTATTGCGGGAGTCATTAGAGCAGTTCTTC.

The J gene is TRBJ2-1, the V gene TRBV28, with D unresolved. CDR3 length: 14 amino acids. V gave up 8 bases and J gave up 0 bases, with 11 bases separating them. Germline V gene data show CDR1 as MDHEN and CDR2 as SYDVKM. The CDR3, as DNA: TGTGCCAGCGGGGTGTTCAGCTCCTACAATGAGCAGTTCTTC. The encoded protein is CASGVFSSYNEQFF.

The CDR3 protein is CASSTTAYGYTF. The CDR3 bases are TGTGCCAGCAGCACAACCGCGTATGGCTACACCTTC. This chain links TRBV25-1 with TRBJ1-2; D remains unclear. Germline V gene lookup returns CDR1 MGHDK and CDR2 SYGVNS. V was cut by 6 bases and J by 5 bases, with 10 bases left in between. The CDR3 is made up of 12 amino acids.

This chain links TRBV7-9 with TRBJ2-3; TRBD2 aligns across 7 bases. V lost 7 bases to trimming and J lost 8 bases; unmatched junction nucleotides: 12. Germline values: CDR1 SEHNR, CDR2 FQNEAQ (reference sequence). CDR3 size: 14 residues. The CDR3 DNA sequence: TGTGCCAGCAACCCACCTTGGTCGGGAGGTACGCAGTATTTT. It encodes CASNPPWSGGTQYF.

V usage is TRBV28 and J usage is TRBJ2-1, with D hard to call. Trimming cost V 6 bases and J 6 bases, with 15 bases left between them. Germline V lookup: CDR1 MDHEN, CDR2 SYDVKM. The length of the CDR3 is 14 residues. The CDR3 nucleotides read TGTGCCAGCAGCCCGCGGTTAGTTCGCAATGAGCAGTTCTTC. Translating gives CASSPRLVRNEQFF. Together with reference TRBV28 and TRBJ2-1, the CDR3 gives the full variable domain: DVKVTQSSRYLVKRTGEKVFLECVQDMDHENMFWYRQDPGLGLRLIYFSYDVKMKEKGDIPEGYSVSREKKERFSLILESASTNQTSMYLCASSPRLVRNEQFFGPGTRLTVL.

J is TRBJ1-4 and V is TRBV13; the D gene is possibly TRBD1 (6 bases). Germline CDR1 reads PRHDT; CDR2 reads FYEKMQ (reference sequence). V shed 6 bases and J shed 5 bases, with 13 bases lying between them. This CDR3 spans 14 amino acids. CDR3 nucleotides: TGTGCCAGCAGTATGGGGGACACCAATGAAAAACTGTTTTTT. This sequence encodes CASSMGDTNEKLFF. The full variable domain, in which reference TRBV13 and TRBJ1-4 provide the parts outside the CDR3, is AAGVIQSPRHLIKEKRETATLKCYPIPRHDTVYWYQQGPGQDPQFLISFYEKMQSDKGSIPDRFSAQQFSDYHSELNMSSLELGDSALYFCASSMGDTNEKLFFGSGTQLSVL.

The rearrangement uses TRBV27 and TRBJ2-6; 9 positions agree with TRBD1. Trimming at V came to 3 bases and at J to 2 bases, leaving 5 bases not matched to a gene. Germline V gene sequence: CDR1 MNHEY, CDR2 SMNVEV (reference sequence). The CDR3 length is 17 residues. The CDR3 DNA reads as TGTGCCAGCAGTTTGAGGGGACAGGGTCCTGGGGCCAACGTCCTGACTTTC. Its translation: CASSLRGQGPGANVLTF. The variable domain in full, completed from reference TRBV27 and TRBJ2-6, reads EAQVTQNPRYLITVTGKKLTVTCSQNMNHEYMSWYRQDPGLGLRQIYYSMNVEVTDKGDVPEGYKVSRKEKRNFPLILESPSPNQTSLYFCASSLRGQGPGANVLTFGAGSRLTVL.

CDR3 residues: CASSQAGGEETQYF. The CDR3 region has the DNA TGTGCCAGCAGCCAGGCGGGAGGGGAAGAGACCCAGTACTTC. The V and J genes are TRBV3-1 and TRBJ2-5; 9 bases line up with TRBD2. Trimming cost V 3 bases and J 3 bases; bases outside gene matches: 2. CDR3 size: 14 residues. Germline loops: CDR1 LGHDT, CDR2 YNNKEL (reference sequence).

The V gene is TRBV4-3, the J gene TRBJ2-1; 7 bases match TRBD2. CDR3 length equals 18 residues. Germline lookup yields CDR1 LGHNA and CDR2 YSLEER. The junction had 22 bases not matched to a gene; V was cut back by 5 bases and J by 9 bases. DNA of the CDR3: TGCGCCAGCAGCGGGGTGGGAGGGCCGGAACGGCGGGATAGTGAGCAGTTCTTC. Amino acid sequence: CASSGVGGPERRDSEQFF.

The chain is built from TRBV29-1 and TRBJ2-7; 7 bases agree with TRBD1. V was pared by 4 bases and J by 4 bases, with 13 bases of the junction left unmatched. This CDR3 comprises 15 residues. Germline values: CDR1 SQVTM, CDR2 ANQGSEA. CDR3 bases: TGCAGCGTTGGAGGGGTTGGGACAGTAGGGTACGAGCAGTACTTC. It is translated as CSVGGVGTVGYEQYF.